Listed below are T cell receptor beta chains from one sample, sequenced in a study of response to subunit inactivated influenza vaccine. TCRdb independently ran MiXCR on the RT-PCR reads; one entry per CDR3 protein. Of just under 550,000 distinct CDR3 sequences in the sample, around 21% were seen once. This sample was shared with a second study, whose subject was T cells expressing NK-cell markers.

This material consisted of CD4+ T cells sorted from PBMCs, taken 11 to 12 days after vaccination. These TCRs come from a man over 45 who received an inactivated influenza vaccine. Each CDR3 is given without its conserved first and last residue. Fields, in order: clone size, V gene, J gene, CDR3 protein. Only part of the rows carry a size: once, few, many, or a class if the clone is expanded.

size: once; V: TRBV7-9; J: TRBJ2-1; CDR3: ASSPYGTGEINEQF
size: .; V: TRBV11-2; J: TRBJ2-7; CDR3: ASSLDGGTGFIEQY
size: few; V: TRBV12-3/TRBV12-4; J: TRBJ1-2; CDR3: AVSTPDNYGYT
size: once; V: TRBV27; J: TRBJ1-4; CDR3: ASSFGGTSGEKLF
size: few; V: TRBV4-3; J: TRBJ1-1; CDR3: ASSQLGGPSEAF
size: .; V: TRBV3-1; J: TRBJ2-2; CDR3: ASGDSPNTGELF
size: few; V: TRBV20-1; J: TRBJ2-7; CDR3: SANGAGTYEQY
size: .; V: TRBV20-1; J: TRBJ1-2; CDR3: SASAAVGNYGYT
size: few; V: TRBV28; J: TRBJ2-7; CDR3: ASRGTGIGFREQY
size: few; V: TRBV28; J: TRBJ2-7; CDR3: ASSSYRGRSSYEQY
size: .; V: TRBV14; J: TRBJ2-1; CDR3: ASSQAGGPGYEQF
size: .; V: TRBV12-3/TRBV12-4; J: TRBJ2-7; CDR3: ASSTRTGDVNEQY
size: .; V: TRBV18; J: TRBJ2-7; CDR3: ASSPNRGYEQY
size: few; V: TRBV5-5; J: TRBJ2-2; CDR3: ASTPLNTGELF
size: few; V: TRBV7-9; J: TRBJ2-5; CDR3: ASSLTGVGETQY
size: few; V: TRBV12-3/TRBV12-4; J: TRBJ1-5; CDR3: ASRSGQSGSWQPQH
size: .; V: TRBV7-3; J: TRBJ1-1; CDR3: AILRQVLQNTEAF
size: few; V: TRBV4-3; J: TRBJ2-1; CDR3: ASSQEGTSGRSEQF
size: .; V: TRBV28; J: TRBJ2-7; CDR3: ASSTPLRGPSSYEQY
size: .; V: TRBV20-1; J: TRBJ2-7; CDR3: SAYEGGRRSLRGEQY
size: .; V: TRBV4-1; J: TRBJ2-7; CDR3: ASNQDRDAHSYEQY
size: medium-sized; V: TRBV12-3/TRBV12-4; J: TRBJ1-6; CDR3: ASSRQGNNSPLH
size: few; V: TRBV29-1; J: TRBJ1-2; CDR3: SVGETGTYGYT
size: few; V: TRBV7-2; J: TRBJ1-3; CDR3: ASSLAGQTDSGNTIY
size: .; V: TRBV10-3; J: TRBJ2-5; CDR3: AISRTGDAETQY
size: .; V: TRBV7-8; J: TRBJ1-2; CDR3: ASSQDRDGYT
size: .; V: TRBV7-2; J: TRBJ2-7; CDR3: ASSLAGARYEQY
size: .; V: TRBV9; J: TRBJ2-1; CDR3: ASSPAGAGSYNEQF
size: .; V: TRBV10-2; J: TRBJ1-1; CDR3: ASRTTRGNTEAF
size: few; V: TRBV11-3; J: TRBJ2-1; CDR3: ASSLTDGRYNEQF
size: few; V: TRBV11-2; J: TRBJ2-1; CDR3: ASSRTPLAGGSYNEQF
size: .; V: TRBV27; J: TRBJ1-6; CDR3: ASSSRQGFNSPLH
size: few; V: TRBV18; J: TRBJ2-3; CDR3: ASSVGAADTQY
size: few; V: TRBV20-1; J: TRBJ2-1; CDR3: SARESGRRDNEQF
size: few; V: TRBV20-1; J: TRBJ1-4; CDR3: SATGESSEKLF
size: .; V: TRBV6-1; J: TRBJ2-4; CDR3: ASRGTAKNIQY
size: .; V: TRBV20-1; J: TRBJ2-1; CDR3: SEASGYNEQF
size: .; V: TRBV7-2; J: TRBJ1-2; CDR3: ASSLVRELGYT
size: .; V: TRBV5-1; J: TRBJ2-7; CDR3: ASSPRTGAKDEQY
size: few; V: TRBV20-1; J: TRBJ1-1; CDR3: SAKDHPDTEAF
size: .; V: TRBV12-3/TRBV12-4; J: TRBJ2-2; CDR3: ASSILATGELF
size: few; V: TRBV6-5; J: TRBJ2-1; CDR3: ASSYWATSGGNEQF
size: .; V: TRBV3-1; J: TRBJ1-2; CDR3: ASSRNRDSYGYT
size: few; V: TRBV10-3; J: TRBJ2-5; CDR3: AISNRDGGPQY
size: many; V: TRBV2; J: TRBJ2-3; CDR3: ASLKRGTLGDTQY
size: few; V: TRBV20-1; J: TRBJ2-1; CDR3: SATSASNEQF
size: .; V: TRBV6-1; J: TRBJ2-3; CDR3: ASRPRGAGTDTQY
size: .; V: TRBV29-1; J: TRBJ2-1; CDR3: SVNSGRASEV
size: .; V: TRBV6-2/TRBV6-3; J: TRBJ2-4; CDR3: ASTPSRGGGDIQY
size: few; V: TRBV9; J: TRBJ2-3; CDR3: ASSVGEASTQY
size: few; V: TRBV29-1; J: TRBJ2-7; CDR3: SARLAASYEQY
size: few; V: TRBV6-1; J: TRBJ1-1; CDR3: ASSGPAPNTEAF
size: .; V: TRBV2; J: TRBJ1-2; CDR3: ASSEPSFLQGNYGYT
size: once; V: TRBV5-4; J: TRBJ2-3; CDR3: ASSAGGYPTDTQY
size: .; V: TRBV5-6; J: TRBJ2-7; CDR3: ASSPGLDQAYEQY